This paragraph covers one T cell receptor beta chain sequence. Its antigen is not identified. The sample originates from a study of cytomegalovirus exposure and HLA in healthy donors. The PCR contained 60 Vbeta and 13 Jbeta primers. Profiled with immunoSEQ multiplex PCR; TCRdb holds only in-frame clones, not every one. The sample lists roughly 150,000 clones; 76% were seen once. Notes on the study in general: A later analysis showed that HLA-associated TCR beta chains had undergone more clonal expansion than equally common others.

Per germline, CDR1 LNHDA and CDR2 SQIVND (reference sequence). This CDR3 is built from 15 residues. The junction had 4 bases not matched to a gene; V was cut back by 1 base and J by 6 bases. Sequenced input: PBMCs. This chain uses TRBV19 with TRBJ2-1; 9 bases map to TRBD2. This sequence originates from a woman in her thirties or forties in good health and CMV-seronegative. The CDR3: CASSIGGGDSNEQFF. The CDR3 nucleotides are TGTGCCAGTAGTATAGGCGGGGGGGACTCCAATGAGCAGTTCTTC.